The 30 T cell receptor beta chains in this list originate from one sample, sequenced in a study of blood T cell repertoires in COVID-19. The repertoire was sequenced with immunoSEQ multiplex PCR; TCRdb's copy has only in-frame clones and lacks some. The top ten clones hold 11% of a sample with 100,000 to 150,000 clones, around nine tenths of them seen once. Sequenced input: peripheral blood. These receptors were taken from an older woman with COVID-19, enrolled during active disease.

V and J are TRBV6-1 and TRBJ1-3; unclear D gene. The length of the CDR3 is 16 residues. Trimming removed 4 bases from V and 0 bases from J, with 13 bases in between. Germline CDR1 reads MNHNS; CDR2 reads SASEGT. In DNA, the CDR3 is TGTGCCAGCAGTGGAGGGTCCATTAACTCTGGAAACACCATATATTTT. Translation: CASSGGSINSGNTIYF.

V usage is TRBV27 and J usage is TRBJ2-1; D possibly corresponds to TRBD2 (6 bases). Germline lookup yields CDR1 MNHEY and CDR2 SMNVEV (reference sequence). The CDR3 loop spans 14 amino acids. V shed 2 bases and J shed 6 bases, with 11 bases lying between them. In DNA form, the CDR3 reads TGTGCCAGCAGTTTACGTTTGCGGGGCAATGAGCAGTTCTTC. Encoded protein: CASSLRLRGNEQFF.

J is TRBJ1-1 and V is TRBV27, with D uncertain. The CDR3 has 21 residues. In germline, CDR1 is MNHEY, CDR2 SMNVEV (reference sequence). The germline V and J ends were trimmed by 2 bases and 1 base, with 29 bases remaining between them. CDR3 in amino acids: CASSLNTPPRTAAYPNTEAFF. The CDR3 coding sequence is TGTGCCAGCAGTTTAAATACCCCCCCTCGAACAGCGGCTTATCCGAACACTGAAGCTTTCTTT.

The table lists this clone with a count of one. V usage is TRBV11-2 and J usage is TRBJ1-6; weak D call: TRBD1 (5 bases). Trimming stripped 3 bases from V and 6 bases from J, with 12 bases between. The CDR3 runs to 15 residues. Germline V CDR1 and CDR2: SGHAT, FQNNGV. The CDR3 DNA sequence: TGTGCCAGCAGCTTCCCGGGCAGGGCTAATTCACCCCTCCACTTT. Translation: CASSFPGRANSPLHF. Full variable domain (rest looked up from reference TRBV11-2 and TRBJ1-6): EAGVAQSPRYKIIEKRQSVAFWCNPISGHATLYWYQQILGQGPKLLIQFQNNGVVDDSQLPKDRFSAERLKGVDSTLKIQPAKLEDSAVYLCASSFPGRANSPLHFGNGTRLTVT.

The gene calls are TRBV19 and TRBJ1-5, with 9 nucleotides matching TRBD1. This CDR3 has 14 amino acids. CDR1 and CDR2 from the germline V gene are LNHDA and SQIVND (reference sequence). With 5 bases clipped from V and 5 bases from J, the junction kept 4 bases outside the gene matches. CDR3 DNA sequence: TGTGCCAGTAGTCGGGACAGGGAGGATCAGCCCCAGCATTTT. This sequence encodes CASSRDREDQPQHF.

This chain links TRBV7-9 with TRBJ2-4; TRBD1 matches at 9 bases. The germline V gene encodes CDR1 SEHNR and CDR2 FQNEAQ (reference sequence). V gave up 0 bases and J gave up 3 bases; unmatched junction bases: 3. The CDR3 extends over 16 amino acids. The DNA of the CDR3 is TGTGCCAGCAGCTTAGCCACGGGACAGGGCAAAAACATTCAGTACTTC. Translated, it gives CASSLATGQGKNIQYF.

V usage is TRBV10-3 and J usage is TRBJ1-1; D is unresolved. V lost 4 bases and J 1 base, leaving 7 bases between the germline ends. This CDR3 is 13 amino acids long. Germline V lookup: CDR1 ENHRY, CDR2 SYGVKD. CDR3 DNA: TGTGCCATCAGTGGAGGTGCGAACACTGAAGCTTTCTTT. Its translation is CAISGGANTEAFF.

The chain uses TRBV10-3 and TRBJ2-1; the D gene is possibly TRBD1 (6 bases). The V end was cut by 4 bases, the J end by 4 bases, with 14 bases between. The germline V gene encodes CDR1 ENHRY and CDR2 SYGVKD. The CDR3 is made up of 15 amino acids. CDR3 region: CAISGRQVGYNEQFF. CDR3 DNA: TGTGCCATCAGTGGGCGACAGGTGGGATACAATGAGCAGTTCTTC.

A few counts support this clone. The chain links TRBV25-1 to TRBJ2-1, with TRBD1 as a possible D gene (6 bases). Between the trimmed V and J ends, which lost 5 bases and 0 bases, there was a span of 11 bases. CDR1 is MGHDK and CDR2 is SYGVNS in the germline V gene. The CDR3 contains 15 residues. This CDR3 is CASSPGHGSYNEQFF. CDR3 coding DNA: TGTGCCAGCAGTCCGGGACACGGCTCCTACAATGAGCAGTTCTTC.

The genes are TRBV5-1 and TRBJ1-6, with TRBD1 identical over 9 bases. The germline CDR1 and CDR2 sequences are SGHRS and YFSETQ. The CDR3 consists of 15 residues. The V segment lost 2 bases and the J segment 7 bases; nucleotides outside the gene matches: 4. CDR3 DNA sequence: TGCGCCAGCAGCTTATCCGGACAGGGGAATTCACCCCTCCACTTT. It specifies CASSLSGQGNSPLHF.

This sequence joins TRBV14 and TRBJ1-1; D is uncertain. The ends were cut back, 0 bases at V and 0 bases at J, with 11 bases in the middle. CDR3 length equals 16 residues. Germline loops: CDR1 SGHDN, CDR2 FVKESK. The CDR3 nucleotides read TGTGCCAGCAGCCAAGATACCACCAGAATGAACACTGAAGCTTTCTTT. It encodes CASSQDTTRMNTEAFF. Complete variable domain (other parts from reference TRBV14 and TRBJ1-1): EAGVTQFPSHSVIEKGQTVTLRCDPISGHDNLYWYRRVMGKEIKFLLHFVKESKQDESGMPNNRFLAERTGGTYSTLKVQPAELEDSGVYFCASSQDTTRMNTEAFFGQGTRLTVV.

A remark on this clone: The junction shows a germline mismatch at one end, possibly a read error. The J gene is TRBJ2-2, the V gene TRBV7-9; 7 positions match TRBD1. Germline V gene lookup returns CDR1 SEHNR and CDR2 FQNEAQ (reference sequence). The CDR3 contains 14 residues. CDR3 sequence: CASSPTGKTEELFF. DNA for the CDR3: TGTGCCAGCAGCCCGACAGGGAAGACCGAGGAGCTGTTTTTT.

This chain joins TRBV7-8 and TRBJ2-1, with TRBD2 matching 8 bases. The CDR3 length is 15 residues. Germline loops: CDR1 SGHVS, CDR2 FQNEAQ. V gave up 1 base and J gave up 7 bases; unmatched junction bases: 6. CDR3 protein: CASSLDGGGSNEQFF. The CDR3, as DNA: TGTGCCAGCAGCTTAGACGGGGGGGGTTCGAATGAGCAGTTCTTC.

The chain carries TRBV5-8 and TRBJ2-2; D gene ambiguous. This CDR3 spans 17 amino acids. Germline loops: CDR1 SGHTS, CDR2 YDEGEE. The ends were cut back, 4 bases at V and 6 bases at J, with 22 bases in the middle. This CDR3 reads CASSARLPGWNPGELFF. The DNA of the CDR3 is TGTGCCAGCAGCGCAAGACTCCCTGGGTGGAATCCCGGGGAGCTGTTTTTT.

The V call is TRBV3-1 (or the pseudogene TRBV3-2), the J call TRBJ2-7, with D unresolved. Germline V gene data show CDR1 as LGHDT and CDR2 as YNNKEL (reference sequence). The CDR3 is 15 amino acids. The V end was cut by 0 bases, the J end by 2 bases, with 11 bases between. The CDR3 spells CASSQEPSGPYEQYF. CDR3 DNA: TGTGCCAGCAGCCAAGAGCCTAGTGGCCCCTACGAGCAGTACTTC.

CDR3 loop: CAISPDRDGYTF. The CDR3 DNA reads as TGTGCCATCAGTCCGGACAGGGATGGCTACACCTTC. The chain uses TRBV10-3 and TRBJ1-2, with 8 bases identical to TRBD1. Germline V gene data show CDR1 as ENHRY and CDR2 as SYGVKD. There are 12 residues in the CDR3. After removal of 5 bases from V and 6 bases from J, the junction contained 2 bases not matched to a gene.

V and J are TRBV5-1 and TRBJ2-5; 7 bases are a match to TRBD1. The germline CDR1 and CDR2 sequences are SGHRS and YFSETQ. V was pared by 4 bases and J by 3 bases, with 9 bases of the junction left unmatched. CDR3 size: 15 residues. CDR3 residues: CASSTWDRKKETQYF. CDR3 coding DNA: TGCGCCAGCAGCACATGGGACAGAAAAAAAGAGACCCAGTACTTC.

The J gene is TRBJ2-5, the V gene TRBV6-2 or TRBV6-3, with 12 positions matching TRBD2. This CDR3 has 16 amino acids. The germline gives CDR1 MNHEY, CDR2 SVGEGT. V lost 0 bases and J lost 1; bases outside the gene matches: 0. The CDR3 loop is CASSYSGLAGQETQYF. The CDR3 bases are TGTGCCAGCAGTTACTCGGGACTAGCGGGCCAAGAGACCCAGTACTTC.

This clone appeared a single time. The gene calls are TRBV7-2 and TRBJ2-3; TRBD2 agrees at 7 bases. The germline CDR1 and CDR2 sequences are SGHTA and FQGNSA. The CDR3 consists of 17 residues. The V and J ends lost 5 bases and 4 bases, in that order; junction bases with no gene match: 15. The CDR3 DNA is TGTGCCAGCAGCGTAGGACCCGTTTGGGGGAGGGCAGATACGCAGTATTTT. Amino acids: CASSVGPVWGRADTQYF. Variable domain in full (rest from reference TRBV7-2 and TRBJ2-3): GAGVSQSPSNKVTEKGKDVELRCDPISGHTALYWYRQSLGQGLEFLIYFQGNSAPDKSGLPSDRFSAERTGGSVSTLTIQRTQQEDSAVYLCASSVGPVWGRADTQYFGPGTRLTVL.

V usage is TRBV7-9 and J usage is TRBJ1-2, with a weak D call TRBD1 (5 bases). The CDR3 is 18 amino acids. From germline, CDR1 is SEHNR and CDR2 FQNEAQ (reference sequence). V dropped 11 bases and J dropped 5 bases, with 33 bases sitting between them. In DNA, the CDR3 is TGTGCCTGCCCCCGGGGATCCTTTAGCGGGACGGAGATTTATGGCTACACCTTC. Amino acid sequence: CACPRGSFSGTEIYGYTF.

The chain carries TRBV6-5 and TRBJ2-1; TRBD1 is a possible D gene (5 bases). The CDR3 is 15 residues long. CDR1 and CDR2 from the germline V gene are MNHEY and SVGAGI. V lost 0 bases and J 6 bases, leaving 12 bases between the germline ends. The CDR3 coding sequence is TGTGCCAGCAGTTACTCGAACAGGCCGGGCAATGAGCAGTTCTTC. This gives the protein CASSYSNRPGNEQFF.

This clone was observed a few times. The chain links TRBV9 to TRBJ2-3; tentative D call: TRBD2 (6 bases). Trimming shortened V by 4 bases and J by 3 bases, and 21 bases separated the two germline ends. This CDR3 contains 17 residues. Germline CDR1 SGDLS, CDR2 YYNGEE. CDR3 sequence (DNA): TGTGCCAGCAGCCCAAGAAGGCAGACACTAGCAACAGATACGCAGTATTTT. This sequence encodes CASSPRRQTLATDTQYF.

The chain joins TRBV4-2 to TRBJ1-1, with a tentative D call TRBD1 (5 bases). Between the trimmed V and J ends, which lost 1 base and 6 bases, there was a span of 6 bases. The germline V gene has CDR1 LGHNA and CDR2 YNFKEQ. There are 12 residues in the CDR3. The CDR3 DNA sequence: TGTGCCAGCAGCCAAGTAGGGGCTGAAGCTTTCTTT. Its translation: CASSQVGAEAFF.

J is TRBJ1-1 and V is TRBV25-1, with 7 bases lining up with TRBD1. Losses at the gene ends were 4 bases for V and 4 bases for J; bases not matched to a gene: 6. CDR3 size: 14 residues. Germline V CDR1 and CDR2: MGHDK, SYGVNS. This CDR3 is CASSGNRGITEAFF. CDR3 DNA sequence: TGTGCCAGCAGTGGGAACAGGGGTATCACTGAAGCTTTCTTT.

This chain joins TRBV2 and TRBJ2-3; 9 bases align to TRBD2. V lost 6 bases, J lost 4 bases, and 8 bases stayed unmatched. In germline, CDR1 is SNHLY, CDR2 FYNNEI. The CDR3 covers 15 residues. The DNA of the CDR3 is TGTGCCAGCAGATCTAGCGGGGCGAGACCAGATACGCAGTATTTT. Translation: CASRSSGARPDTQYF.

The V call is TRBV4-1, the J call TRBJ1-2; no definite D call. Germline CDR1 reads MGHRA; CDR2 reads YSYEKL. The CDR3 contains 16 residues. Trimming pared 1 base from V and 2 bases from J, leaving 14 bases between. The CDR3 reads CASSQVTWGGNYGYTF. CDR3 bases: TGCGCCAGCAGCCAAGTGACCTGGGGAGGAAACTATGGCTACACCTTC.

The genes are TRBV11-2 and TRBJ2-7; no clear D gene. The CDR3 spans 12 residues. Trimming removed 5 bases at V and 4 bases at J, with 9 bases between. Germline V gene data show CDR1 as SGHAT and CDR2 as FQNNGV. The CDR3 bases are TGTGCCAGCAGCAAAATCCCGTACGAGCAGTACTTC. Translating gives CASSKIPYEQYF. Combining the CDR3 with reference TRBV11-2 and TRBJ2-7 gives the whole variable domain EAGVAQSPRYKIIEKRQSVAFWCNPISGHATLYWYQQILGQGPKLLIQFQNNGVVDDSQLPKDRFSAERLKGVDSTLKIQPAKLEDSAVYLCASSKIPYEQYFGPGTRLTVT.

The chain links TRBV6-5 to TRBJ1-4; TRBD1 is a possible D gene (5 bases). Trimming removed 7 bases at V and 6 bases at J, with 12 bases between. From germline, CDR1 is MNHEY and CDR2 SVGAGI. The CDR3 is 13 residues long. The CDR3 coding sequence is TGTGCCAGCAACCCATCCAGGGATGAAAAACTGTTTTTT. Translation gives CASNPSRDEKLFF.

The chain recombines TRBV7-2 with TRBJ2-3; TRBD2 is a possible D gene (7 bases). The CDR3 consists of 14 residues. Germline lookup yields CDR1 SGHTA and CDR2 FQGNSA. Trimming removed 0 bases from V and 7 bases from J, with 11 bases in between. CDR3 sequence: CASSLAGGPYTQYF. The CDR3 nucleotides are TGTGCCAGCAGCTTAGCGGGGGGGCCTTATACGCAGTATTTT. The whole variable domain, filled in from reference TRBV7-2 and TRBJ2-3, reads GAGVSQSPSNKVTEKGKDVELRCDPISGHTALYWYRQSLGQGLEFLIYFQGNSAPDKSGLPSDRFSAERTGGSVSTLTIQRTQQEDSAVYLCASSLAGGPYTQYFGPGTRLTVL.

V usage is TRBV25-1 and J usage is TRBJ1-5, with D unresolved. Germline lookup yields CDR1 MGHDK and CDR2 SYGVNS. V was pared by 1 base and J by 4 bases, with 2 bases between. The CDR3 has 12 amino acids. CDR3 nucleotide sequence: TGTGCCAGCAGTGAATCGAATCAGCCCCAGCATTTT. Translated, it gives CASSESNQPQHF.